Listed here are 29 T cell receptor beta chains from one sample, sequenced in a study of patients and donors after allogeneic stem cell transplantation. TCRdb redid the calling of the RT-PCR reads with MiXCR, one entry per CDR3 protein. Counted here are a few hundred thousand distinct CDR3 sequences, roughly two fifths occurring once; the ten biggest clones make up around a tenth. Sequencing used blood, either unsorted or a sorted T cell fraction (not recorded which). These receptors all come from a human donor who was either an allogeneic HSCT recipient or a stem cell or donor lymphocyte infusion donor (not recorded which). It is not recorded whose cells these are; they may come from a transplant donor.

Only a few counts were recorded for this clonotype. V gene TRBV20-1 combines with J gene TRBJ1-2; weak D call: TRBD1 (5 bases). Per germline, CDR1 DFQATT and CDR2 SNEGSKA (reference sequence). Trimming shortened V by 8 bases and J by 4 bases, and 14 bases separated the two germline ends. The CDR3 is 12 residues long. DNA for the CDR3: TGCAGTCCGATGGGGACGGTCTATGGCTACACCTTC. The encoded protein is CSPMGTVYGYTF.

The chain joins TRBV20-1 to TRBJ2-7, with 7 positions matching TRBD1. The germline CDR1 and CDR2 sequences are DFQATT and SNEGSKA (reference sequence). This CDR3 has 14 amino acids. The junction had 6 bases not matched to a gene; V was cut back by 1 base and J by 3 bases. CDR3: CSARATGTRYEQYF. The CDR3 bases are TGCAGTGCTAGAGCGACAGGGACCCGCTACGAGCAGTACTTC.

The V and J genes are TRBV12-3 or TRBV12-4 and TRBJ1-4; 9 bases map to TRBD1. V shed 7 bases and J 10 bases; nucleotides not matched to a gene: 16. The CDR3 sequence is 16 residues long. CDR3 DNA sequence: TGTGCCAGCAATCCATATGGGGGACAGGGAGGAGGAAAACTGTTTTTT. Its translation is CASNPYGGQGGGKLFF.

This clonotype was seen more than once but under ten times. The V call is TRBV11-2, the J call TRBJ1-1, with no clear D. Germline CDR1 is SGHAT and CDR2 is FQNNGV. This CDR3 spans 14 amino acids. The ends were cut back, 4 bases at V and 1 base at J, with 10 bases in the middle. This CDR3 is CASSWRLENTEAFF. The CDR3 DNA follows: TGTGCCAGCAGCTGGCGACTGGAGAACACTGAAGCTTTCTTT.

In DNA form, the CDR3 reads TGCAGCGCCTCCCGGCGGACCGGGGAGCTGTTTTTT. Translating it yields CSASRRTGELFF. The rearrangement uses TRBV29-1 and TRBJ2-2; D ambiguous. Trimming left V 7 bases short and J 5 bases short, with 11 bases between. The germline V gene has CDR1 SQVTM and CDR2 ANQGSEA. The CDR3 has 12 residues.

This clonotype occurred a few times. This chain links TRBV12-3 or TRBV12-4 with TRBJ1-1; D not resolved. Between the trimmed V and J ends, which lost 5 bases and 2 bases, there was a span of 9 bases. This CDR3 is built from 13 residues. The CDR3 reads CASSHTSNTEAFF. CDR3 DNA: TGTGCCAGCAGTCACACTTCAAACACTGAAGCTTTCTTT.

This clonotype has a count of ten or more. The V call is TRBV10-3, the J call TRBJ1-4, with a tentative D call TRBD1 (6 bases). The CDR3 is made up of 14 amino acids. Between the trimmed V and J ends, which lost 3 bases and 3 bases, there was a span of 8 bases. From germline, CDR1 is ENHRY and CDR2 SYGVKD. The CDR3 region has the DNA TGTGCCATCAGTGAAGGGGGGGCTAATGAAAAACTGTTTTTT. It codes for CAISEGGANEKLFF.

The chain links TRBV7-2 to TRBJ1-3; the D gene is possibly TRBD1 (5 bases). V was shortened by 6 bases and J by 0 bases, with 9 bases between the two germline ends. CDR1 SGHTA and CDR2 FQGNSA come from the germline V gene. This CDR3 region has 14 residues. DNA of the CDR3: TGTGCCAGCAGTGACAGCGGCTCTGGAAACACCATATATTTT. This sequence encodes CASSDSGSGNTIYF. Looking up the rest from reference TRBV7-2 and TRBJ1-3 gives the full variable domain: GAGVSQSPSNKVTEKGKDVELRCDPISGHTALYWYRQSLGQGLEFLIYFQGNSAPDKSGLPSDRFSAERTGGSVSTLTIQRTQQEDSAVYLCASSDSGSGNTIYFGEGSWLTVV.

The chain recombines TRBV12-3 or TRBV12-4 with TRBJ1-6; weak D call: TRBD1 (5 bases). CDR3 length: 15 residues. Trimming took off 6 bases at V and 7 bases at J, with 16 bases between the two ends. CDR3 coding DNA: TGTGCCAGCAGGCCCTCGGGCGACAGAAATTCACCCCTCCACTTT. It yields the protein CASRPSGDRNSPLHF.

This clonotype was seen only a few times. The chain links TRBV12-3 or TRBV12-4 to TRBJ2-5, with 9 bases matching TRBD1. V shed 3 bases, J shed 3 bases, and the junction held 5 bases outside the gene matches. The CDR3 contains 15 residues. This CDR3 is CASSLWTGAEETQYF. The CDR3 DNA follows: TGTGCCAGCAGTTTGTGGACAGGGGCCGAAGAGACCCAGTACTTC.

J is TRBJ1-2 and V is TRBV27; TRBD1 matches 7 bases. There are 14 residues in the CDR3. Germline CDR1 is MNHEY and CDR2 is SMNVEV (reference sequence). Trimming at V came to 5 bases and at J to 4 bases, leaving 7 bases not matched to a gene. CDR3 region: CASSPSTGPYGYTF. CDR3 DNA sequence: TGTGCCAGCAGTCCGTCGACAGGGCCCTATGGCTACACCTTC.

This clonotype was found a few times. The J gene is TRBJ2-1, the V gene TRBV4-2, with D possibly matching TRBD2 (5 bases). Deletions cut 4 bases from V and 0 bases from J, with 16 bases between. The CDR3 totals 17 residues. The germline CDR1 and CDR2 sequences are LGHNA and YNFKEQ. This CDR3 is CASSPDYSKSSYNEQFF. CDR3 DNA: TGTGCCAGCAGCCCTGACTACAGCAAGAGCTCCTACAATGAGCAGTTCTTC.

The V call is TRBV11-2, the J call TRBJ1-4; perhaps TRBD1 as D (5 bases). V lost 5 bases and J lost 8, with 15 bases in between. Looked up from germline, CDR1 is SGHAT and CDR2 is FQNNGV. The CDR3 loop spans 14 amino acids. DNA for the CDR3: TGTGCCAGCAGCCCCCGATTGGGGACCGAAAAACTGTTTTTT. Translation: CASSPRLGTEKLFF.

The CDR3 region has the DNA TGCGCCAGCCGAATCTGGGAGCAAGAGACCCAGTACTTC. Protein product: CASRIWEQETQYF. V gene TRBV5-1 combines with J gene TRBJ2-5; maybe TRBD2 (5 bases). This CDR3 has 13 amino acids. Germline V gives CDR1 SGHRS, CDR2 YFSETQ. V lost 7 bases, J lost 2 bases, and 12 bases lay in between.

Points on this clonotype: An end of the junction does not agree with germline; a read error may underlie this. V gene TRBV5-1 combines with J gene TRBJ2-3; D uncertain. There are 11 residues in the CDR3. The V gene's germline CDR1 is SGHRS and CDR2 YFSETQ. CDR3 coding DNA: TGTGCCAGCTCATACACAGATACGCAGTATTTT. Translation gives CASSYTDTQYF.

This clonotype turned up a few times. The rearrangement joins TRBV10-3 to TRBJ2-3, with 7 bases that match TRBD1. This CDR3 is built from 13 residues. Germline loops: CDR1 ENHRY, CDR2 SYGVKD. V dropped 7 bases and J dropped 6; count of bases not matched to a gene: 7. The CDR3 DNA is TGTGCCATCAACCCGACAGGGTTGGATACGCAGTATTTT. Protein sequence: CAINPTGLDTQYF.

This clonotype showed up just a few times. The gene calls are TRBV9 and TRBJ1-2, with 8 bases fitting TRBD1. V lost 4 bases and J lost 2; bases outside the gene matches: 7. The CDR3 spans 15 residues. CDR1 is SGDLS, CDR2 YYNGEE, per germline. The CDR3 DNA sequence: TGTGCCAGCAGCCCCGGGACAGGCCCGAACTATGGCTACACCTTC. This encodes CASSPGTGPNYGYTF. The full variable domain, with the rest looked up from reference TRBV9 and TRBJ1-2, is DSGVTQTPKHLITATGQRVTLRCSPRSGDLSVYWYQQSLDQGLQFLIQYYNGEERAKGNILERFSAQQFPDLHSELNLSSLELGDSALYFCASSPGTGPNYGYTFGSGTRLTVV.

The rearrangement joins TRBV6-2 or TRBV6-3 to TRBJ2-1, with 8 bases fitting TRBD1. V lost 6 bases and J lost 0; bases outside the gene matches: 7. The CDR3 is made up of 16 amino acids. Germline V gene data show CDR1 as MNHEY and CDR2 as SVGEGT. CDR3 sequence reads: CASSNPGQGSYNEQFF. The CDR3 nucleotides read TGTGCCAGCAGCAACCCCGGACAGGGCTCCTACAATGAGCAGTTCTTC.

V usage is TRBV6-4 and J usage is TRBJ1-2, with TRBD1 matching 11 bases. The CDR3 spans 15 residues. V was pared by 6 bases and J by 4 bases, with 7 bases of the junction left unmatched. Germline values: CDR1 MRHNA, CDR2 SNTAGT. CDR3 sequence (DNA): TGTGCCAGCAGCCTCGAGGGGACAGGGGGCTATGGCTACACCTTC. Its translation: CASSLEGTGGYGYTF.

This clonotype was picked up a small number of times. This chain uses TRBV10-3 with TRBJ1-2, with a weak D call TRBD1 (6 bases). Trimming pared 3 bases from V and 6 bases from J, leaving 17 bases between. Germline CDR1 and CDR2: ENHRY and SYGVKD. CDR3 length equals 15 residues. The CDR3 region is CAISDRIRTGNGYTF. In nucleotides, the CDR3 is TGTGCCATCAGTGATCGTATTCGCACAGGGAATGGCTACACCTTC.

This clonotype was detected a few times. J is TRBJ1-1 and V is TRBV27; 8 bases line up with TRBD1. The V gene end was trimmed by 11 bases and the J gene end by 6 bases; junction bases not matched to a gene: 11. Germline CDR1 is MNHEY and CDR2 is SMNVEV (reference sequence). This CDR3 region has 13 residues. DNA of the CDR3: TGTGCCGCTAAGGACAGGGCGGACGCTGAAGCTTTCTTT. It specifies CAAKDRADAEAFF.

This clonotype was counted a few times. The chain uses TRBV29-1 and TRBJ1-2; TRBD1 matches at 10 bases. The CDR3 runs to 14 residues. After removal of 1 base from V and 3 bases from J, the junction contained 2 bases not matched to a gene. Looked up from germline, CDR1 is SQVTM and CDR2 is ANQGSEA. Written as DNA, the CDR3 is TGCAGCGTTGAAGTTGGACAGGGGGACTATGGCTACACCTTC. Translation: CSVEVGQGDYGYTF. The full variable domain, completed using reference TRBV29-1 and TRBJ1-2, is SAVISQKPSRDICQRGTSLTIQCQVDSQVTMMFWYRQQPGQSLTLIATANQGSEATYESGFVIDKFPISRPNLTFSTLTVSNMSPEDSSIYLCSVEVGQGDYGYTFGSGTRLTVV.

This clonotype was detected only a few times. V and J are TRBV7-2 and TRBJ1-2; D remains unclear. Deletions cut 0 bases from V and 4 bases from J, with 6 bases between. CDR1 SGHTA and CDR2 FQGNSA come from the germline V gene. The CDR3 extends over 13 amino acids. The CDR3 DNA follows: TGTGCCAGCAGCTTAGCTCCGGGCTATGGCTACACCTTC. Translated: CASSLAPGYGYTF.

This clonotype was picked up a small number of times. V and J are TRBV20-1 and TRBJ2-3, with 10 bases identical to TRBD2. Germline trimming cut 6 bases from V and 2 bases from J; bases unmatched to any gene: 11. The CDR3 extends over 16 amino acids. CDR1 and CDR2 from the germline V gene are DFQATT and SNEGSKA (reference sequence). The CDR3 protein is CSAETGAGGPTDTQYF. CDR3 in DNA: TGCAGTGCGGAAACCGGAGCGGGGGGGCCCACAGATACGCAGTATTTT.

This clonotype has more than one count but fewer than ten. This chain joins TRBV6-6 and TRBJ1-1; D is unclear. Trimming stripped 6 bases from V and 7 bases from J, with 12 bases between. The CDR3 has 12 amino acids. The germline CDR1 and CDR2 sequences are MNHNY and SVGAGI (reference sequence). The CDR3 bases are TGTGCCAGCAGCCTGGGAAAGATTGAAGCTTTCTTT. It yields the protein CASSLGKIEAFF.

This chain uses TRBV20-1 with TRBJ2-1, with TRBD1 matching over 7 bases. The CDR3 is 14 residues long. CDR1 DFQATT and CDR2 SNEGSKA come from the germline V gene (reference sequence). The V segment lost 5 bases and the J segment 3 bases; nucleotides outside the gene matches: 7. As DNA, the CDR3 is TGCAGTGCTCGAAGGACAGGTTACTACAATGAGCAGTTCTTC. The encoded protein is CSARRTGYYNEQFF.

This clonotype was counted only a few times. The chain carries TRBV28 and TRBJ1-1, with 9 nucleotides matching TRBD1. The CDR3 extends over 11 amino acids. Germline loops: CDR1 MDHEN, CDR2 SYDVKM. J gave up 12 bases and V 6 bases, and 5 bases lay outside the gene matches. DNA of the CDR3: TGTGCCAGCAGCGACAGGGGGAGGACTTTCTTT. As protein: CASSDRGRTFF.

The J gene is TRBJ2-5, the V gene TRBV12-3 or TRBV12-4, with D tentatively TRBD1 (5 bases). The V end was cut by 6 bases, the J end by 2 bases, with 10 bases between. The CDR3 is made up of 13 amino acids. The chain's CDR3 is CASRRQQQETQYF. The CDR3 DNA follows: TGTGCCAGCAGAAGACAGCAACAAGAGACCCAGTACTTC.

The chain uses TRBV27 and TRBJ2-7; weak D call: TRBD2 (6 bases). V lost 11 bases and J lost 0, with 11 bases in between. Germline CDR1 reads MNHEY; CDR2 reads SMNVEV (reference sequence). The CDR3 totals 12 residues. This chain's CDR3 is CAGGEGSYEQYF. The CDR3 DNA is TGTGCCGGAGGGGAAGGCTCCTACGAGCAGTACTTC.